These 19 T cell receptor beta chains were all obtained from the same sample, sequenced in a study of CD8+ T cells in alopecia areata. Treatment noted: oral pan-JAK inhibitor, 5-10 mg twice daily. RNA extraction and reverse transcription yielded cDNA as sequencing template. Measured with immunoSEQ multiplex PCR; TCRdb has only the in-frame clones, and not every one. This table has about 64,000 clones, more than 45% appearing once. Sequences were derived from CD8+ T cells sorted from blood, sampled at roughly week 36, from a patient treated with tofacitinib. The receptor source for this set is a human donor with alopecia areata.

The J gene is TRBJ2-3, the V gene TRBV7-8; D not resolved. Trimming cost V 5 bases and J 2 bases, with 11 bases left between them. The CDR3 spans 14 residues. Germline CDR1 reads SGHVS; CDR2 reads FQNEAQ. The CDR3 DNA sequence: TGTGCCAGCAGCATCTGGATCTCCACAGATACGCAGTATTTT. This translates into CASSIWISTDTQYF.

The chain uses TRBV7-6 and TRBJ2-1, with a possible D match to TRBD1 (6 bases). The CDR3 loop spans 13 amino acids. V was cut by 5 bases and J by 7 bases, with 12 bases left in between. Germline CDR1 reads SGHVS; CDR2 reads FNYEAQ. CDR3 bases: TGTGCCAGCAGCCGACCCCAGGGGAATGAGCAGTTCTTC. The encoded protein is CASSRPQGNEQFF.

The chain employs TRBV5-1 and TRBJ2-1; TRBD1 is a possible D gene (7 bases). V lost 4 bases, J lost 4 bases, and 18 bases lay in between. This CDR3 comprises 16 residues. Per germline, CDR1 SGHRS and CDR2 YFSETQ. The CDR3 region is CASSHYPTGTYNEQFF. The CDR3 nucleotides are TGCGCCAGCAGCCATTACCCGACAGGGACTTACAATGAGCAGTTCTTC. The complete variable domain, with remaining parts taken from reference TRBV5-1 and TRBJ2-1, reads KAGVTQTPRYLIKTRGQQVTLSCSPISGHRSVSWYQQTPGQGLQFLFEYFSETQRNKGNFPGRFSGRQFSNSRSEMNVSTLELGDSALYLCASSHYPTGTYNEQFFGPGTRLTVL.

This rearrangement joins TRBV14 to TRBJ1-2; D is unresolved. V lost 1 base, J lost 8 bases, and 17 bases lay in between. This CDR3 region has 15 residues. In germline, CDR1 is SGHDN, CDR2 FVKESK. CDR3: CASSQVGGLIGGYTF. In DNA form, the CDR3 reads TGTGCCAGCAGCCAAGTCGGAGGGCTGATCGGGGGCTACACCTTC.

This clone was counted a few times. The CDR3 spells CASRKPRETQYF. The CDR3 DNA reads TGTGCCAGCAGAAAACCGCGAGAGACCCAGTACTTC. V gene TRBV11-2 combines with J gene TRBJ2-5; no firm D call. V lost 6 bases and J 4 bases, leaving 9 bases between the germline ends. CDR1 is SGHAT and CDR2 is FQNNGV in the germline V gene. The CDR3 is 12 residues long. Supplemented by reference TRBV11-2 and TRBJ2-5, the full variable domain reads EAGVAQSPRYKIIEKRQSVAFWCNPISGHATLYWYQQILGQGPKLLIQFQNNGVVDDSQLPKDRFSAERLKGVDSTLKIQPAKLEDSAVYLCASRKPRETQYFGPGTRLLVL.

This clone has just a few counts. The CDR3 nucleotides are TGTGCCAGCAGCTTCGGGGGACAGAACACCGGGGAGCTGTTTTTT. As protein: CASSFGGQNTGELFF. The chain couples TRBV7-6 to TRBJ2-2; D is perhaps TRBD1 or TRBD2 (6 bases each). The CDR3 covers 15 residues. Germline V lookup: CDR1 SGHVS, CDR2 FNYEAQ. The V gene lost 3 bases and the J gene lost 1 base, with 9 bases spanning the gap.

This clone was picked up a small number of times. With only one base between it and a far larger clone, this is likely a read error. The V gene is TRBV11-1, the J gene TRBJ2-5; a weak D match, TRBD2 (7 bases). The germline V gene has CDR1 SGHAT and CDR2 FQDESV (reference sequence). V shed 5 bases and J shed 4 bases, with 17 bases lying between them. The CDR3 totals 15 residues. DNA for the CDR3: TGTGCCAGCAGCCAAGATGGCGGGGGCGGAGAGACCCAGTACTTC. As protein: CASSQDGGGGETQYF.

CDR3 in amino acids: CASSVMRDWKYNEQFF. The CDR3, as DNA: TGTGCCAGCAGCGTAATGCGGGACTGGAAATACAATGAGCAGTTCTTC. V gene TRBV9 combines with J gene TRBJ2-1, with a weak D call TRBD2 (6 bases). The CDR3 covers 16 residues. Per the germline V gene, CDR1 is SGDLS and CDR2 is YYNGEE. The V end lost 1 base, the J end lost 4 bases, and 15 bases lay between the germline ends.

The J gene is TRBJ2-1, the V gene TRBV29-1; D is unresolved. The CDR3 is 12 amino acids. Trimming removed 8 bases at V and 6 bases at J, with 14 bases between. Germline CDR1 reads SQVTM; CDR2 reads ANQGSEA. The CDR3 DNA follows: TGCAGCTCACAAAGGTCCGGCAATGAGCAGTTCTTC. It yields the protein CSSQRSGNEQFF.

For this clone: Other DNA variants within this sample encode the same CDR3. This chain uses TRBV11-2 with TRBJ1-1, with D unclear. V dropped 1 base and J dropped 7 bases, with 7 bases sitting between them. Germline values: CDR1 SGHAT, CDR2 FQNNGV. The CDR3 has 12 residues. CDR3 sequence: CASSLGQLEAFF. Here the CDR3 DNA reads TGTGCCAGCAGCTTAGGGCAACTTGAAGCTTTCTTT.

The V and J genes are TRBV6-5 and TRBJ1-2; no reliable D call. V dropped 0 bases and J dropped 8 bases, with 10 bases sitting between them. The germline V gene has CDR1 MNHEY and CDR2 SVGAGI. There are 13 residues in the CDR3. The CDR3 reads CASSYSRPGGYTF. CDR3 DNA sequence: TGTGCCAGCAGTTACTCTCGACCCGGGGGCTACACCTTC.

This clone was picked up a small number of times. The chain recombines TRBV6-4 with TRBJ2-1, with D uncertain. V was shortened by 3 bases and J by 2 bases, with 14 bases between the two germline ends. The length of the CDR3 is 16 residues. Per germline, CDR1 MRHNA and CDR2 SNTAGT. The CDR3: CASSESADETYNEQFF. CDR3 coding DNA: TGTGCCAGCAGTGAGTCCGCCGATGAAACCTACAATGAGCAGTTCTTC.

The chain combines TRBV15 with TRBJ2-5, with D tentatively TRBD1 (5 bases). This CDR3 contains 13 residues. Trimming pared 3 bases from V and 4 bases from J, leaving 9 bases between. Germline CDR1 and CDR2: LNHNV and YYDKDF (reference sequence). The CDR3 sequence: CATSRGRGETQYF. The DNA of the CDR3 is TGTGCCACCAGCAGGGGGCGCGGAGAGACCCAGTACTTC.

The V and J genes are TRBV7-9 and TRBJ1-1; TRBD1 is a possible D gene (5 bases). This CDR3 region has 17 residues. Trimming cost V 4 bases and J 1 base, with 19 bases left between them. Germline V lookup: CDR1 SEHNR, CDR2 FQNEAQ (reference sequence). The CDR3 sequence: CASSSHLGPGPNTEAFF. The CDR3 coding sequence is TGTGCCAGCAGCTCACACTTGGGGCCAGGGCCGAACACTGAAGCTTTCTTT.

The CDR3, as DNA: TGTGCCAGCAGCTTAGGAACTAGCGGAGGGCCCAACAATGAGCAGTTCTTC. This translates into CASSLGTSGGPNNEQFF. The gene calls are TRBV7-9 and TRBJ2-1, with 8 bases lining up with TRBD2. The germline V gene encodes CDR1 SEHNR and CDR2 FQNEAQ (reference sequence). The CDR3 has 17 amino acids. The ends lost 1 base at V and 5 bases at J; junction bases unmatched: 10.

V gene TRBV29-1 combines with J gene TRBJ2-7, with 11 bases matching TRBD2. After removal of 1 base from V and 0 bases from J, the junction contained 14 bases not matched to a gene. CDR1 and CDR2 (germline): SQVTM, ANQGSEA. This CDR3 is built from 19 residues. CDR3 in amino acids: CSVEVLTRRTSGSSYEQYF. CDR3 sequence (DNA): TGCAGCGTTGAAGTCCTCACACGCCGAACTAGCGGGAGCTCCTACGAGCAGTACTTC.

The chain uses TRBV9 and TRBJ2-7, with D unclear. Trimming pared 7 bases from V and 2 bases from J, leaving 16 bases between. CDR3 length: 14 residues. Germline V lookup: CDR1 SGDLS, CDR2 YYNGEE. The CDR3 DNA is TGTGCCAGCGGCTCGGGTTACCCTCCCTACGAGCAGTACTTC. Translation: CASGSGYPPYEQYF.

V and J are TRBV6-1 and TRBJ1-5; a weak D match, TRBD1 (5 bases). V was trimmed by 5 bases and J by 5 bases, leaving 10 bases between them. CDR3 length equals 13 residues. The germline V gene encodes CDR1 MNHNS and CDR2 SASEGT. The CDR3 coding sequence is TGTGCCAGCAGTCGGGACTACTATCAGCCCCAGCATTTT. It is translated as CASSRDYYQPQHF.

In this sample, this clone is medium-sized. The rearrangement uses TRBV7-9 and TRBJ2-2; D ambiguous. The CDR3 sequence is 12 residues long. Trimming stripped 3 bases from V and 8 bases from J, with 7 bases between. Germline lookup yields CDR1 SEHNR and CDR2 FQNEAQ (reference sequence). The CDR3 protein is CASSLGIGELFF. Here the CDR3 DNA reads TGTGCCAGCAGCTTGGGGATTGGGGAGCTGTTTTTT.